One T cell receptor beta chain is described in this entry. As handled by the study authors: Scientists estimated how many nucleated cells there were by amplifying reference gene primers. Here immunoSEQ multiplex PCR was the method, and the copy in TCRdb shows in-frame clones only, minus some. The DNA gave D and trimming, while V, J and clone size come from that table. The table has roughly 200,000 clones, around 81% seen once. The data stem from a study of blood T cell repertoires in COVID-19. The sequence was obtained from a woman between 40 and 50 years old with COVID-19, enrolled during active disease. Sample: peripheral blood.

CDR3 sequence (DNA): TGTGCCAGCAGTGATTTATGGAACACTGAAGCTTTCTTT. Protein sequence: CASSDLWNTEAFF. The V call is TRBV6-1, the J call TRBJ1-1; no clear D. The V end lost 3 bases, the J end lost 1 base, and 6 bases lay between the germline ends. Germline V lookup: CDR1 MNHNS, CDR2 SASEGT. The CDR3 consists of 13 residues.